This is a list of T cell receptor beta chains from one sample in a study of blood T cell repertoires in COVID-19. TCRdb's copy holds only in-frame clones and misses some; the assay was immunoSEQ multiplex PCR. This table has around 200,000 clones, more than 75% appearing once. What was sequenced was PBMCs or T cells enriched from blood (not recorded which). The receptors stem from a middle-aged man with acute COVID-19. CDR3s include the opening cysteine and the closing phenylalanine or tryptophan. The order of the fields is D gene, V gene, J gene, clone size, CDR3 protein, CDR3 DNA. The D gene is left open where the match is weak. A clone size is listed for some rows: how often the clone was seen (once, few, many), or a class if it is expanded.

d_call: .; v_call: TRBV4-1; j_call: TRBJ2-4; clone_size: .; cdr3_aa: CASSGGQNIQYF; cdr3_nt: TGCGCCAGCAGCGGCGGGCAAAACATTCAGTACTTC
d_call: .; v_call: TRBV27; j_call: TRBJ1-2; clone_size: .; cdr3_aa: CASKERDYGYTF; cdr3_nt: TGTGCCAGCAAAGAACGCGACTATGGCTACACCTTC
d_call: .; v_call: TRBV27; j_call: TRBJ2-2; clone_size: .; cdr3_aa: CASIIGGDTGELFF; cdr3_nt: TGTGCCAGCATTATCGGCGGGGACACCGGGGAGCTGTTTTTT
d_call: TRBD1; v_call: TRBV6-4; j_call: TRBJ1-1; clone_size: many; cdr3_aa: CASRGQGGTEAFF; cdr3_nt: TGTGCCAGCAGGGGACAGGGCGGCACTGAAGCTTTCTTT
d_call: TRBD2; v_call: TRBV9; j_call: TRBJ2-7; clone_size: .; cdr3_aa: CASSVDAGGPYEQYF; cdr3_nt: TGTGCCAGCAGCGTAGACGCGGGAGGGCCCTACGAGCAGTACTTC
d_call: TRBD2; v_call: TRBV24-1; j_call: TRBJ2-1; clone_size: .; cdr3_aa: CATSTVGGLAGDNEQFF; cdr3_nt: TGTGCCACCAGTACGGTAGGGGGACTAGCGGGAGATAATGAGCAGTTCTTC
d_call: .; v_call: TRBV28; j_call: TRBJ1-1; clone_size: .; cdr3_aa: CASSLNRAPTEAFF; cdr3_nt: TGTGCCAGCAGTTTGAACAGGGCTCCCACTGAAGCTTTCTTT
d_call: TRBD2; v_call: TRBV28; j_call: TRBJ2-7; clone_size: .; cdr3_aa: CAVGTSGPREQYF; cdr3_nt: TGTGCCGTCGGGACTAGCGGACCTCGCGAGCAGTACTTC
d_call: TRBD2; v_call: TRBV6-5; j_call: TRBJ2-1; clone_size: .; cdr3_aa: CASSGGSNYEQFF; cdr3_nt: TGTGCCAGTTCGGGCGGGAGTAACTATGAGCAGTTCTTC
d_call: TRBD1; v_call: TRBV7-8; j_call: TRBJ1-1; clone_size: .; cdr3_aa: CASIQTGMNTEAFF; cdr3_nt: TGTGCCAGCATACAGACAGGGATGAACACTGAAGCTTTCTTT
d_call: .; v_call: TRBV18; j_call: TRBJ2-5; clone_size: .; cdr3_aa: CASSPESGQETQYF; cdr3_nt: TGTGCCAGCTCACCAGAGAGCGGCCAAGAGACCCAGTACTTC
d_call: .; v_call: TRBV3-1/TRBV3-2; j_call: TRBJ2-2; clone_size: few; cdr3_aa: CASASGAANTGELFF; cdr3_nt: TGTGCCAGCGCATCGGGAGCGGCGAACACCGGGGAGCTGTTTTTT
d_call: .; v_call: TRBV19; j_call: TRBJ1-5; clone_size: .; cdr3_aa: CASSTGASNQPQHF; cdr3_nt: TGTGCCAGTAGTACAGGGGCTTCCAATCAGCCCCAGCATTTT
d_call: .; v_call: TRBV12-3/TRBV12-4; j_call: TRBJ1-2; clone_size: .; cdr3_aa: CASSFPLNYGYTF; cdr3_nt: TGTGCCAGCAGTTTCCCTCTTAACTATGGCTACACCTTC
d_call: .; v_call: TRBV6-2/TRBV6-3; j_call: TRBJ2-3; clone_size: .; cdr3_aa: CASSYSILQAADTQYF; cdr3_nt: TGTGCCAGCAGTTACTCGATCTTACAGGCTGCAGATACGCAGTATTTT
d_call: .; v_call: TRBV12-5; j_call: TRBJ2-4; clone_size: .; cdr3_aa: CASGFSGKNIQYF; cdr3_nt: TGTGCTAGTGGTTTCAGCGGGAAAAACATTCAGTACTTC
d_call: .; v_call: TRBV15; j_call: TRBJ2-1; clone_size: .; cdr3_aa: CATSSSFHNEQFF; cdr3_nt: TGTGCCACCAGCAGTAGTTTCCACAATGAGCAGTTCTTC
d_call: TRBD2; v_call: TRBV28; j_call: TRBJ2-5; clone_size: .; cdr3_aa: CASSIAIAGTGETQYF; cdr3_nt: TGTGCCAGCAGTATCGCCATAGCGGGGACGGGGGAGACCCAGTACTTC
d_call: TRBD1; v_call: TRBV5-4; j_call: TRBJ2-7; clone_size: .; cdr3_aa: CASSLGQGSDEQYF; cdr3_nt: TGTGCCAGCAGCTTGGGACAGGGTAGCGACGAGCAGTACTTC
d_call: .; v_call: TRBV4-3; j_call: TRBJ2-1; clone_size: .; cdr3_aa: CASSGVGTGYNEQFF; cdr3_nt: TGCGCCAGCAGTGGAGTAGGAACAGGCTACAATGAGCAGTTCTTC
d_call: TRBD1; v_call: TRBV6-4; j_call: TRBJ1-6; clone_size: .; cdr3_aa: CASSDRQGASRLNSPLHF; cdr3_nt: TGTGCCAGCAGTGACCGGCAGGGGGCCTCCCGTCTTAATTCACCCCTCCACTTT
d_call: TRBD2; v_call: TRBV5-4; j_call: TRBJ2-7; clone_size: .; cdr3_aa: CASSLPTSGSLIYEQYF; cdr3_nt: TGTGCCAGCAGCCTGCCGACTAGCGGGAGCCTCATCTACGAGCAGTACTTC
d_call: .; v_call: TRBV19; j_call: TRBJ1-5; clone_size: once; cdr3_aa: CASSIVLVYSNQPQHF; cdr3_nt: TGTGCCAGTAGTATAGTTCTCGTATATAGCAATCAGCCCCAGCATTTT
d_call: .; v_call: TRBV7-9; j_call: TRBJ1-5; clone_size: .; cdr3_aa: CASSTTLGPNNQPQHF; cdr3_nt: TGTGCCAGCAGCACAACGTTGGGGCCGAACAATCAGCCCCAGCATTTT
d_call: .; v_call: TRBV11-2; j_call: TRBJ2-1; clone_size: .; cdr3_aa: CASSLGRGAGEQFF; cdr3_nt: TGTGCCAGCAGCTTAGGCCGGGGGGCCGGGGAGCAGTTCTTC
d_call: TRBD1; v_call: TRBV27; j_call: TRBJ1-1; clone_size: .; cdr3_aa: CASRRGTGGADTEAFF; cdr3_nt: TGTGCCAGCAGGCGCGGGACAGGGGGCGCGGACACTGAAGCTTTCTTT
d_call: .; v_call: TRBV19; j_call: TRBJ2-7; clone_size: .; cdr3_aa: CASSFGQQQYF; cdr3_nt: TGTGCCAGTAGTTTCGGACAACAGCAGTACTTC
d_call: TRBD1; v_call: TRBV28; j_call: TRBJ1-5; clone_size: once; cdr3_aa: CASGTGGMVNQPQHF; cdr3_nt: TGTGCCAGCGGGACAGGGGGAATGGTCAATCAGCCCCAGCATTTT
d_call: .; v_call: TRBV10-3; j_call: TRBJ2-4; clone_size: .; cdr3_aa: CAISENGGQTQYF; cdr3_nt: TGTGCCATCAGTGAAAACGGTGGACAAACTCAGTACTTC
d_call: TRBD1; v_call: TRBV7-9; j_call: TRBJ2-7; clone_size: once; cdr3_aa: CASSLAAGGDVPYEQYF; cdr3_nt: TGTGCCAGCAGCTTAGCTGCAGGGGGCGACGTACCCTACGAGCAGTACTTC
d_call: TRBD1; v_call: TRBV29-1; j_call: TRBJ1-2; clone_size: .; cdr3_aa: CSVGTAPPSSGYTF; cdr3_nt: TGCAGCGTGGGGACAGCCCCACCCTCTAGCGGCTACACCTTC
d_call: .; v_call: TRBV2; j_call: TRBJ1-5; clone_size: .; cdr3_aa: CASSELRVMGNQPQHF; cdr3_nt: TGTGCCAGCAGTGAATTGAGGGTGATGGGCAATCAGCCCCAGCATTTT
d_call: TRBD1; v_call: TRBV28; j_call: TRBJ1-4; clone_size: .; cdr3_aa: CASSSGRDREEKLFF; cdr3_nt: TGTGCCAGCAGTTCCGGACGGGACAGGGAAGAAAAACTGTTTTTT
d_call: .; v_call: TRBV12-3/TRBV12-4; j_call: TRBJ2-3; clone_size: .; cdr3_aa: CAAGGRHTQYF; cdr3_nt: TGTGCAGCAGGGGGGCGACATACGCAGTATTTT
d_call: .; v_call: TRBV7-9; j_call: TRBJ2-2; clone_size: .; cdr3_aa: CASRLGGGELFF; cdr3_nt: TGTGCCAGCCGCCTGGGGGGCGGGGAGCTGTTTTTT
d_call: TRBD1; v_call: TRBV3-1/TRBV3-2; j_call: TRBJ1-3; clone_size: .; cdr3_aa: CASTPLLTGRTNTIYF; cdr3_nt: TGTGCCAGCACCCCACTTCTGACAGGGAGAACAAACACCATATATTTT
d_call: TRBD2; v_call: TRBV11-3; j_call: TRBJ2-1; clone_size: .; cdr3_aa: CASSSAGANEQFF; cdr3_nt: TGTGCCAGCAGCTCCGCGGGAGCTAATGAGCAGTTCTTC
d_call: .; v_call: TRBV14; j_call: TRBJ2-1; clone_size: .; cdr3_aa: CASSQGTGSPHNEQFF; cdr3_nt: TGTGCCAGCAGCCAAGGGACCGGGAGCCCCCACAATGAGCAGTTCTTC
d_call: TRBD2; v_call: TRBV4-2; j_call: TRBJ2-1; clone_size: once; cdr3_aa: CASSQDWGGGAEQFF; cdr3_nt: TGTGCCAGCAGCCAAGATTGGGGCGGGGGGGCTGAGCAGTTCTTC
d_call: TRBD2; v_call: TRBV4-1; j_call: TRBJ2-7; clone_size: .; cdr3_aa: CASSQDSASGAYEQYF; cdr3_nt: TGCGCCAGCAGCCAAGATTCGGCTAGCGGAGCCTACGAGCAGTACTTC